The 28 T cell receptor beta chains reported below all come from one sample, sequenced in a study of shared clonotypes between healthy human individuals. This table comes from immunoSEQ multiplex PCR, and its TCRdb copy is limited to in-frame clones, with some not included. The sample shows more than 1,200,000 clones, roughly 98.5% of them seen only once. The material sequenced was naive CD4+ T cells sorted from blood. Subset indicated: CD45RA+ positively selected. All receptors come from a man younger than 40 in good health.

The V and J genes are TRBV5-4 and TRBJ2-2; D may correspond to TRBD1 or TRBD2 (5 bases each). The CDR3 runs 17 residues. V lost 5 bases and J 5 bases, leaving 22 bases between the germline ends. Germline-derived CDR1 and CDR2 are SGHNT and YYREEE (reference sequence). DNA for the CDR3: TGTGCCAGCAGGATTAATTCCGGGACCTTAGGGACCGGGGAGCTGTTTTTT. The encoded protein is CASRINSGTLGTGELFF.

The gene calls are TRBV5-1 and TRBJ1-5; 9 nucleotides match TRBD1. The CDR3 loop spans 16 amino acids. The trim removed 3 bases at V and 4 bases at J, leaving 8 bases unmatched. Germline V gene sequence: CDR1 SGHRS, CDR2 YFSETQ. CDR3 sequence: CASSWDREGANQPQHF. CDR3 sequence (DNA): TGCGCCAGCAGCTGGGACAGGGAAGGCGCAAATCAGCCCCAGCATTTT.

A word on this clone: Other DNA variants within this sample encode the same CDR3. The chain employs TRBV6-5 and TRBJ1-5; D gene uncertain. Germline assignment: CDR1 MNHEY and CDR2 SVGAGI. Trimming removed 0 bases from V and 4 bases from J, with 4 bases in between. CDR3 length: 13 amino acids. Here the CDR3 DNA reads TGTGCCAGCAGTTACTCCCGAAATCAGCCCCAGCATTTT. Residues: CASSYSRNQPQHF.

This chain links TRBV28 with TRBJ2-7, with D maybe TRBD1 (5 bases). CDR3 size: 15 residues. V was clipped by 5 bases and J by 5 bases, with 19 bases between them. The germline gives CDR1 MDHEN, CDR2 SYDVKM. CDR3 loop: CASSPRSQAQDEQYF. The CDR3 nucleotides read TGTGCCAGCAGTCCACGATCTCAGGCACAGGACGAGCAGTACTTC.

V is TRBV14 and J is TRBJ2-1, with D possibly being TRBD2 (5 bases). V shed 5 bases and J shed 5 bases, with 16 bases lying between them. This CDR3 spans 15 amino acids. The germline CDR1 and CDR2 sequences are SGHDN and FVKESK. The CDR3 loop is CASSKPDWKNNEQFF. CDR3 DNA sequence: TGTGCCAGCAGCAAACCGGACTGGAAGAACAATGAGCAGTTCTTC.

The V call is TRBV29-1, the J call TRBJ1-2, with unresolved D. The germline CDR1 and CDR2 sequences are SQVTM and ANQGSEA. The CDR3 sequence is 13 residues long. V was pared by 0 bases and J by 5 bases, with 10 bases between. The CDR3 sequence is CSVEDPRRYGYTF. CDR3 coding DNA: TGCAGCGTTGAAGATCCAAGACGGTATGGCTACACCTTC.

For this clone: The sample holds other DNA sequences that translate to the same CDR3. This rearrangement joins TRBV6-5 to TRBJ1-5, with 9 bases lining up with TRBD1. Germline CDR1 is MNHEY and CDR2 is SVGAGI. Losses at the gene ends were 0 bases for V and 4 bases for J; bases not matched to a gene: 1. This CDR3 contains 15 residues. The CDR3 bases are TGTGCCAGCAGTTACTCCGGGACAGGGAATCAGCCCCAGCATTTT. It codes for CASSYSGTGNQPQHF.

The chain combines TRBV29-1 with TRBJ2-5; the D gene is possibly TRBD2 (5 bases). There are 14 residues in the CDR3. Per germline, CDR1 SQVTM and CDR2 ANQGSEA. Trimming took off 5 bases at V and 5 bases at J, with 18 bases between the two ends. The CDR3 nucleotides are TGCAGCGTTCCAAGGACTCCCAAGGTTGAGACCCAGTACTTC. It yields the protein CSVPRTPKVETQYF.

The gene calls are TRBV6-1 and TRBJ1-2; D is ambiguous. CDR3 length equals 14 residues. Trimming took 8 bases from V and 4 from J, leaving 17 bases between them. CDR1 is MNHNS and CDR2 is SASEGT in the germline V gene. CDR3 in amino acids: CASAPLAALYGYTF. Written as DNA, the CDR3 is TGTGCCAGCGCCCCCCTGGCAGCGCTCTATGGCTACACCTTC.

V is TRBV20-1 and J is TRBJ2-5, with 7 positions matching TRBD1. Matching the DNA end better, TRBJ2-7 makes the J call doubtful. Germline CDR1 and CDR2: DFQATT and SNEGSKA (reference sequence). The CDR3 extends over 11 amino acids. The chain's CDR3 is CSAGQDYEQYF. DNA of the CDR3: TGCAGTGCTGGACAGGATTACGAGCAGTACTTC.

The CDR3 nucleotides are TGTGCCAGCAGCGTGGGACAGGGGTACTTCGGGGAGCTGTTTTTT. It translates to CASSVGQGYFGELFF. The chain joins TRBV9 to TRBJ2-2; TRBD1 matches at 10 bases. Trimming took 2 bases from V and 7 from J; bases not matched to a gene: 5. Germline loops: CDR1 SGDLS, CDR2 YYNGEE. The CDR3 is made up of 15 amino acids.

The chain links TRBV7-6 to TRBJ2-2; a possible D gene is TRBD1 (6 bases). Trimming removed 8 bases from V and 6 bases from J, with 10 bases in between. Per the germline V gene, CDR1 is SGHVS and CDR2 is FNYEAQ. The CDR3 is made up of 12 amino acids. The CDR3 here is CASGYRAGELFF. CDR3 coding DNA: TGTGCCAGCGGGTACAGGGCCGGGGAGCTGTTTTTT.

The chain recombines TRBV7-3 with TRBJ2-1, with D possibly being TRBD1 (7 bases). CDR1 is SGHTA and CDR2 is FQGTGA in the germline V gene. Trimming took off 5 bases at V and 5 bases at J, with 10 bases between the two ends. This CDR3 has 13 residues. In nucleotides, the CDR3 is TGTGCCAGCAGCGCGGGACAGAACAATGAGCAGTTCTTC. It encodes CASSAGQNNEQFF.

The chain has TRBV5-6 and TRBJ2-7; tentatively, D is TRBD2 (6 bases). This CDR3 spans 15 amino acids. The V end lost 6 bases, the J end lost 2 bases, and 18 bases lay between the germline ends. Germline CDR1 is SGHDT and CDR2 is YYEEEE. The CDR3 DNA reads TGTGCCAGCACCAGTAGCGGTAGGGGTCCCTACGAGCAGTACTTC. It encodes CASTSSGRGPYEQYF.

The V gene is TRBV20-1, the J gene TRBJ2-1, with a tentative D call TRBD1 (5 bases). CDR3 size: 11 residues. Germline V gives CDR1 DFQATT, CDR2 SNEGSKA (reference sequence). Trimming stripped 6 bases from V and 9 bases from J, with 12 bases between. CDR3 region: CSASRASEQFF. CDR3 coding DNA: TGCAGTGCAAGCAGGGCTAGTGAGCAGTTCTTC.

The CDR3 bases are TGTGCCAGCAGTGAAGGAATGACCCAGTACTTC. The encoded protein is CASSEGMTQYF. This chain joins TRBV6-1 and TRBJ2-5; D gene ambiguous. Germline CDR1 reads MNHNS; CDR2 reads SASEGT. The CDR3 extends over 11 amino acids. Trimming took 1 base from V and 7 from J, leaving 4 bases between them.

This rearrangement joins TRBV5-5 to TRBJ1-3; D unresolved. The germline gives CDR1 SGHKS, CDR2 YYEKEE (reference sequence). V gave up 7 bases and J gave up 0 bases, with 11 bases separating them. The CDR3 spans 14 residues. As DNA, the CDR3 is TGTGCCAGCGGTTCTTGGAGCTCTGGAAACACCATATATTTT. It codes for CASGSWSSGNTIYF.

The chain carries TRBV5-1 and TRBJ2-3; maybe TRBD2 (6 bases). CDR3 size: 15 residues. Germline CDR1 reads SGHRS; CDR2 reads YFSETQ. V gave up 0 bases and J gave up 5 bases, with 13 bases separating them. In DNA, the CDR3 is TGCGCCAGCAGCTTGGTGGGGACTGACTTAGATACGCAGTATTTT. It translates to CASSLVGTDLDTQYF.

The V and J genes are TRBV18 and TRBJ2-1; 7 nucleotides line up with TRBD1. Trimming removed 4 bases from V and 5 bases from J; junction bases left unmatched: 8. Germline CDR1 reads KGHSH; CDR2 reads LQKENI. The CDR3 sequence is 15 residues long. CDR3 nucleotide sequence: TGTGCCAGCTCACGACAGGGCCCACCGGACAATGAGCAGTTCTTC. This translates into CASSRQGPPDNEQFF.

This clone was recorded only once. The genes are TRBV7-2 and TRBJ2-3; D is uncertain. Trimming left V 4 bases short and J 0 bases short, with 14 bases between. Germline V gene data show CDR1 as SGHTA and CDR2 as FQGNSA. CDR3 length: 16 amino acids. CDR3: CASSSVFWGSTDTQYF. CDR3 DNA: TGTGCCAGCAGCTCGGTTTTTTGGGGTAGCACAGATACGCAGTATTTT. Combining the CDR3 with reference TRBV7-2 and TRBJ2-3 gives the whole variable domain GAGVSQSPSNKVTEKGKDVELRCDPISGHTALYWYRQSLGQGLEFLIYFQGNSAPDKSGLPSDRFSAERTGGSVSTLTIQRTQQEDSAVYLCASSSVFWGSTDTQYFGPGTRLTVL.

The CDR3 DNA sequence: TGTGCCAGCAGCTTAGAAACAATGGGGGTCGAGCAGTACTTC. It codes for CASSLETMGVEQYF. The chain joins TRBV11-2 to TRBJ2-7, with D possibly called TRBD1 or TRBD2 (5 bases each). The V gene lost 0 bases and the J gene lost 6 bases, with 12 bases spanning the gap. Germline V lookup: CDR1 SGHAT, CDR2 FQNNGV. This CDR3 comprises 14 residues.

The chain combines TRBV5-4 with TRBJ2-7; unclear D gene. V was clipped by 2 bases and J by 1 base, with 13 bases between them. Germline assignment: CDR1 SGHNT and CDR2 YYREEE (reference sequence). The CDR3 is 15 amino acids. In DNA, the CDR3 is TGTGCCAGCAGCTTTGGCCAGAAAGCTTCCTACGAGCAGTACTTC. Translation: CASSFGQKASYEQYF.

This sequence joins TRBV7-8 and TRBJ2-7; TRBD1 agrees at 9 bases. From germline, CDR1 is SGHVS and CDR2 FQNEAQ. The CDR3 runs to 15 residues. J gave up 5 bases and V 5 bases, and 10 bases lay outside the gene matches. For the CDR3, the DNA is TGTGCCAGCAGCCACACAGGACAGGGGCCCCACGAGCAGTACTTC. As protein: CASSHTGQGPHEQYF.

This sequence joins TRBV7-9 and TRBJ1-1, with 8 positions matching TRBD1. In germline, CDR1 is SEHNR, CDR2 FQNEAQ (reference sequence). This CDR3 has 13 amino acids. V was clipped by 5 bases and J by 7 bases; unmatched bases: 6. CDR3 amino acids: CASSNPDRGEAFF. The CDR3 nucleotides read TGTGCCAGCAGCAATCCAGACAGGGGTGAAGCTTTCTTT.

This clone was observed a single time. The rearrangement joins TRBV15 to TRBJ2-3, with 8 bases matching TRBD2. The V and J ends lost 8 bases and 3 bases, in that order; junction bases with no gene match: 7. The CDR3 totals 14 residues. CDR1 and CDR2 from the germline V gene are LNHNV and YYDKDF (reference sequence). The CDR3 spells CATGPGLGTDTQYF. In DNA, the CDR3 is TGTGCCACCGGACCGGGACTAGGAACAGATACGCAGTATTTT. The entire variable domain, with the rest obtained from reference TRBV15 and TRBJ2-3, is as follows: DAMVIQNPRYQVTQFGKPVTLSCSQTLNHNVMYWYQQKSSQAPKLLFHYYDKDFNNEADTPDNFQSRRPNTSFCFLDIRSPGLGDTAMYLCATGPGLGTDTQYFGPGTRLTVL.

The chain links TRBV7-9 to TRBJ2-5; D is unclear. Germline lookup yields CDR1 SEHNR and CDR2 FQNEAQ (reference sequence). V was trimmed by 5 bases and J by 6 bases, leaving 10 bases between them. This CDR3 has 12 amino acids. The CDR3 coding sequence is TGTGCCAGCAGCCCCGAAATGCAGACCCAGTACTTC. This codes for CASSPEMQTQYF.

J is TRBJ2-7 and V is TRBV7-9; 9 nucleotides line up with TRBD1. With 1 base clipped from V and 5 bases from J, the junction kept 6 bases outside the gene matches. This CDR3 is 15 amino acids long. Germline assignment: CDR1 SEHNR and CDR2 FQNEAQ (reference sequence). In DNA, the CDR3 is TGTGCCAGCAGCTTAGTGGGACAGGGCATTGACGAGCAGTACTTC. Protein: CASSLVGQGIDEQYF. The full variable domain, with the rest looked up from reference TRBV7-9 and TRBJ2-7, is DTGVSQNPRHKITKRGQNVTFRCDPISEHNRLYWYRQTLGQGPEFLTYFQNEAQLEKSRLLSDRFSAERPKGSFSTLEIQRTEQGDSAMYLCASSLVGQGIDEQYFGPGTRLTVT.

This sequence joins TRBV5-1 and TRBJ2-7; D tentatively reads TRBD1 or TRBD2 (5 bases each). The CDR3 extends over 16 amino acids. V was trimmed by 1 base and J by 3 bases, leaving 17 bases between them. The germline gives CDR1 SGHRS, CDR2 YFSETQ. CDR3 sequence (DNA): TGCGCCAGCAGCTTGAGGCAGGGAGAAGGTCGCTACGAGCAGTACTTC. Its translation is CASSLRQGEGRYEQYF.